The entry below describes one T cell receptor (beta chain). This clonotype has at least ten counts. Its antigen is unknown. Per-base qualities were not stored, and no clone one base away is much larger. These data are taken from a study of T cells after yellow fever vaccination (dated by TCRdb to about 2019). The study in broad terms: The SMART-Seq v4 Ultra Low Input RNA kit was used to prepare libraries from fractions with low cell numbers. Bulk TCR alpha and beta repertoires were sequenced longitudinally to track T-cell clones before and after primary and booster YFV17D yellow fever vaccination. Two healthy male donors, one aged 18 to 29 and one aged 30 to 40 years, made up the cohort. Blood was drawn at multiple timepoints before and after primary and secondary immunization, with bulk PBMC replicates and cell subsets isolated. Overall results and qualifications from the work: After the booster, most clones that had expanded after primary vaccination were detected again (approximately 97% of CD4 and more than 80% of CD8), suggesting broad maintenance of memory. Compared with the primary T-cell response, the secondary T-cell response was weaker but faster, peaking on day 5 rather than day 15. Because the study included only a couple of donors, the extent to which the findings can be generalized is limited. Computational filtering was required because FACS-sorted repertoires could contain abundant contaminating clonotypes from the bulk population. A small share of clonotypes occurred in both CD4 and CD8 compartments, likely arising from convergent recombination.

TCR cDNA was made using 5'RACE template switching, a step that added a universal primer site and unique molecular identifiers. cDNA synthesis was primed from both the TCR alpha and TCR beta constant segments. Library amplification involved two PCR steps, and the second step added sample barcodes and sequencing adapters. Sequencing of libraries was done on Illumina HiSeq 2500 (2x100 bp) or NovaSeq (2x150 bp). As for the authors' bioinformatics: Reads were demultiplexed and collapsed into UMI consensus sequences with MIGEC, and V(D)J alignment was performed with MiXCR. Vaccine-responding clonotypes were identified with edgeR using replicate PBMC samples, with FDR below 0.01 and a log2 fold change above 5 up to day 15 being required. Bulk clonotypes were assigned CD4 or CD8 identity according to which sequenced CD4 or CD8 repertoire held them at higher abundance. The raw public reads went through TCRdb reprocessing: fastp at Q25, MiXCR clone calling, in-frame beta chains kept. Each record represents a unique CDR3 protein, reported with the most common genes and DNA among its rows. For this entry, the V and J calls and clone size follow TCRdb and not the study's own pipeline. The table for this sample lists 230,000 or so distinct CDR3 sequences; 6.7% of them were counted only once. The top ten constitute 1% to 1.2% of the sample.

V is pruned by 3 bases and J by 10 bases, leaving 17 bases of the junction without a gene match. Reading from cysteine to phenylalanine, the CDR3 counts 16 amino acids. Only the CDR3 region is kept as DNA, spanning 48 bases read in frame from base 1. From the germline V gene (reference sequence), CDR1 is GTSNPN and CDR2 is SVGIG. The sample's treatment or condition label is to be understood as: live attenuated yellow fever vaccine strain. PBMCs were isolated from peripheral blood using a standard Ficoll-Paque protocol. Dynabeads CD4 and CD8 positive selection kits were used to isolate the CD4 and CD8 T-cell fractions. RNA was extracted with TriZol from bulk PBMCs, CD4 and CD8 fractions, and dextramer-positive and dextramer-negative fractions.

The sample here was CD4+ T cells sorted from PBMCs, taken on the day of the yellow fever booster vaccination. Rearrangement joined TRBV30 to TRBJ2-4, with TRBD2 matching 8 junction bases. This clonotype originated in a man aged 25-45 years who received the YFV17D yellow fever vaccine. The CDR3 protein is CAWSPDRSGGPGIQYF. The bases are TGTGCCTGGAGCCCCGATAGATCGGGAGGGCCAGGGATTCAGTACTTC.